The present TCR beta chain was sequenced within a study of identifying expanded T cells in peripheral blood. Study-wide points: Over about two and four weeks, about 15 and 18 clones changed, versus 1.2 between replicates. Across healthy donors, higher total template counts meant significantly greater approximately two-week count variance.

Regarding this clone: What it binds is not known.

Clones were sequenced by immunoSEQ multiplex PCR, and TCRdb holds only the in-frame ones, with some missing. Of under 150,000 clones listed, approximately 86% are singletons. There are 14 residues in the CDR3. The V end was cut by 5 bases, the J end by 0 bases, with 9 bases between. Germline-derived CDR1 and CDR2 are SGHAT and FQNNGV. No infections or other immune events were documented during collection. This receptor was identified in a person between 18 and 75 years old in good health. What was sequenced was blood. The rearrangement uses TRBV11-2 and TRBJ2-3; no firm D call. CDR3 sequence: CASSQGYSTDTQYF. Written as DNA, the CDR3 is TGTGCCAGCAGCCAAGGTTATAGCACAGATACGCAGTATTTT.